This is a list of T cell receptor beta chains from one sample in a study of blood T cell repertoires in COVID-19. Repertoires were generated with immunoSEQ multiplex PCR, while TCRdb's copy carries only in-frame clones and drops some. Here the sample spans 250,000 to 350,000 clones, 80% to 95% being singletons. The sequencing sample was made of PBMCs or T cells enriched from blood (not recorded which). These TCRs come from a woman aged 25 to 39 who had recovered from COVID-19. Both conserved end residues are part of each CDR3. Fields, in order: D gene, V gene, J gene, clone size, CDR3 protein, CDR3 DNA. A D gene is named only where the DNA matches it firmly. The size field is filled for only some rows; it gives once, few, many or a size class.

D: TRBD1
V: TRBV9
J: TRBJ1-2
size: -
CDR3: CASSALDRGNYGYTF
DNA: TGTGCCAGCAGCGCTCTGGACAGGGGGAACTATGGCTACACCTTC

D: TRBD1
V: TRBV6-5
J: TRBJ2-7
size: -
CDR3: CASSYLLGQGVREQYF
DNA: TGTGCCAGCAGTTACTTGCTGGGACAGGGAGTGAGGGAGCAGTACTTC

D: -
V: TRBV4-1
J: TRBJ2-7
size: -
CDR3: CASSQLAGQRVIGEQYF
DNA: TGCGCCAGCAGCCAGCTGGCGGGACAGAGGGTGATTGGTGAGCAGTACTTC

D: -
V: TRBV2
J: TRBJ1-1
size: -
CDR3: CASSDQGFAEAFF
DNA: TGTGCCAGCAGTGATCAGGGGTTTGCTGAAGCTTTCTTT

D: TRBD2
V: TRBV14
J: TRBJ2-3
size: -
CDR3: CASSQEDGLAARGTQYF
DNA: TGTGCCAGCAGCCAAGAAGACGGACTAGCGGCTCGGGGTACGCAGTATTTT

D: TRBD2
V: TRBV4-3
J: TRBJ2-7
size: -
CDR3: CASSQDLGGYEQYF
DNA: TGCGCCAGCAGCCAAGATTTGGGGGGGTACGAGCAGTACTTC

D: -
V: TRBV25-1
J: TRBJ2-7
size: -
CDR3: CASSDLRGPNEQYF
DNA: TGTGCCAGCAGTGACCTAAGGGGCCCTAACGAGCAGTACTTC

D: -
V: TRBV4-3
J: TRBJ2-5
size: -
CDR3: CASSRAQGETQYF
DNA: TGCGCCAGCAGCCGGGCCCAGGGCGAGACCCAGTACTTC

D: TRBD2
V: TRBV5-1
J: TRBJ2-5
size: -
CDR3: CASSLVLAGEETQYF
DNA: TGCGCCAGCAGCTTGGTGCTAGCGGGGGAAGAGACCCAGTACTTC

D: TRBD2
V: TRBV3-1/TRBV3-2
J: TRBJ2-1
size: -
CDR3: CASSQESGPLGGDAYNEQFF
DNA: TGTGCCAGCAGCCAAGAGTCGGGACCCTTGGGGGGGGATGCCTACAATGAGCAGTTCTTC

D: -
V: TRBV3-1/TRBV3-2
J: TRBJ2-3
size: -
CDR3: CASSPTSNTQYF
DNA: TGTGCCAGCAGCCCCACCTCTAATACGCAGTATTTT

D: TRBD2
V: TRBV19
J: TRBJ2-7
size: once
CDR3: CASSRGLAGADEQYF
DNA: TGTGCCAGTAGCAGGGGACTAGCGGGAGCGGACGAGCAGTACTTC

D: TRBD2
V: TRBV27
J: TRBJ2-1
size: -
CDR3: CASGGLAHTNEQFF
DNA: TGTGCCAGTGGGGGACTAGCCCACACCAATGAGCAGTTCTTC

D: TRBD2
V: TRBV4-3
J: TRBJ2-1
size: -
CDR3: CASSQVRTSGSNEQFF
DNA: TGCGCCAGCAGCCAAGTGAGGACTAGCGGGAGCAATGAGCAGTTCTTC

D: -
V: TRBV29-1
J: TRBJ1-2
size: -
CDR3: CSVEWPGSGYTF
DNA: TGCAGCGTTGAATGGCCGGGGAGTGGCTACACCTTC

D: -
V: TRBV25-1
J: TRBJ2-1
size: -
CDR3: CARQGRNEQFF
DNA: TGTGCCAGACAGGGAAGGAATGAGCAGTTCTTC

D: TRBD2
V: TRBV28
J: TRBJ2-7
size: once
CDR3: CASSLTSGITGNEQYF
DNA: TGTGCCAGCAGTTTGACTAGCGGGATCACGGGGAACGAGCAGTACTTC

D: -
V: TRBV5-8
J: TRBJ1-3
size: -
CDR3: CASSLAALFSGNTIYF
DNA: TGTGCCAGCAGCTTGGCCGCACTCTTCTCTGGAAACACCATATATTTT

D: TRBD1
V: TRBV27
J: TRBJ1-6
size: -
CDR3: CASSSGQFSSPLHF
DNA: TGTGCCAGCAGTTCGGGACAGTTCTCTTCACCCCTCCACTTT

D: -
V: TRBV6-4
J: TRBJ2-2
size: -
CDR3: CASSDRVNTGELFF
DNA: TGTGCCAGCAGTGATAGAGTGAACACCGGGGAGCTGTTTTTT

D: TRBD1
V: TRBV6-2/TRBV6-3
J: TRBJ2-1
size: once
CDR3: CASSYQGARNEQFF
DNA: TGTGCCAGCAGTTACCAGGGGGCGCGCAATGAGCAGTTCTTC

D: TRBD2
V: TRBV5-1
J: TRBJ2-3
size: -
CDR3: CASSPYLAGGPGPTDTQYF
DNA: TGCGCCAGCAGCCCCTACCTAGCGGGAGGTCCCGGACCCACAGATACGCAGTATTTT

D: -
V: TRBV5-4
J: TRBJ1-3
size: -
CDR3: CASSRSLGNTIYF
DNA: TGTGCCAGCAGCCGGTCTCTTGGAAACACCATATATTTT

D: TRBD2
V: TRBV28
J: TRBJ2-7
size: once
CDR3: CASSPPGASGGRKQYF
DNA: TGTGCCAGCTCTCCCCCCGGGGCTAGCGGGGGAAGGAAGCAGTACTTC

D: TRBD2
V: TRBV19
J: TRBJ2-3
size: few
CDR3: CASSISLAGSFWADTQYF
DNA: TGTGCCAGTAGTATAAGTCTAGCGGGTTCCTTTTGGGCGGATACGCAGTATTTT

D: -
V: TRBV6-2/TRBV6-3
J: TRBJ1-5
size: once
CDR3: CASSYPLNQPQHF
DNA: TGTGCCAGCAGTTACCCTTTGAATCAGCCCCAGCATTTT

D: -
V: TRBV12-3/TRBV12-4
J: TRBJ1-1
size: -
CDR3: CASSPTGNTEAFF
DNA: TGTGCCAGCAGTCCAACAGGGAACACTGAAGCTTTCTTT

D: TRBD1
V: TRBV28
J: TRBJ2-1
size: -
CDR3: CASISTGMGNEQFF
DNA: TGTGCCAGCATCTCGACAGGGATGGGCAATGAGCAGTTCTTC

D: -
V: TRBV6-5
J: TRBJ1-5
size: -
CDR3: CASRDIGVSNQPQHF
DNA: TGTGCCAGCAGGGACATTGGGGTTAGCAATCAGCCCCAGCATTTT

D: -
V: TRBV29-1
J: TRBJ2-7
size: -
CDR3: CSVVGQGNYEQYF
DNA: TGCAGCGTTGTGGGGCAGGGGAACTACGAGCAGTACTTC

D: -
V: TRBV6-1
J: TRBJ2-7
size: -
CDR3: CASSDKSEFRYEQYF
DNA: TGTGCCAGCAGTGATAAGTCCGAGTTCCGCTACGAGCAGTACTTC

D: TRBD1
V: TRBV6-5
J: TRBJ1-6
size: -
CDR3: CASSYPRAGGNSPLHF
DNA: TGTGCCAGCAGTTACCCTCGGGCAGGGGGAAATTCACCCCTCCACTTT

D: -
V: TRBV19
J: TRBJ1-2
size: -
CDR3: CATSKDSFNYGYTF
DNA: TGTGCCACAAGCAAGGACAGTTTTAACTATGGCTACACCTTC

D: -
V: TRBV27
J: TRBJ1-2
size: -
CDR3: CASSLFRRENTNYGYTF
DNA: TGTGCCAGCAGTTTATTTCGTCGGGAAAATACTAACTATGGCTACACCTTC

D: -
V: TRBV19
J: TRBJ1-1
size: -
CDR3: CASSIDGGTEAFF
DNA: TGTGCCAGTAGTATAGACGGGGGCACTGAAGCTTTCTTT

D: TRBD1
V: TRBV19
J: TRBJ1-5
size: -
CDR3: CASSLGQWNLGTQPQHF
DNA: TGTGCCAGTAGCCTGGGACAGTGGAACTTGGGAACTCAGCCCCAGCATTTT

D: -
V: TRBV5-4
J: TRBJ1-1
size: -
CDR3: CASSLGGREAFF
DNA: TGTGCCAGCAGCTTGGGGGGGCGCGAAGCTTTCTTT

D: TRBD2
V: TRBV3-1/TRBV3-2
J: TRBJ2-7
size: -
CDR3: CASSQDRLAGGLHSYEQYF
DNA: TGTGCCAGCAGCCAAGATCGACTAGCGGGAGGGTTACACTCCTACGAGCAGTACTTC

D: -
V: TRBV2
J: TRBJ2-2
size: -
CDR3: CASSPGLPGTGELFF
DNA: TGTGCCAGCAGTCCGGGACTCCCGGGCACCGGGGAGCTGTTTTTT

D: -
V: TRBV11-2
J: TRBJ2-1
size: -
CDR3: CASSFLSGSYNEQFF
DNA: TGTGCCAGCAGCTTCTTAAGCGGCTCCTACAATGAGCAGTTCTTC

D: TRBD1
V: TRBV28
J: TRBJ2-7
size: -
CDR3: CASSLGQGAYEQYF
DNA: TGTGCCAGCAGTTTAGGACAGGGGGCCTACGAGCAGTACTTC

D: -
V: TRBV7-2
J: TRBJ1-3
size: -
CDR3: CASSSGNTIYF
DNA: TGTGCCAGCAGCTCAGGAAACACCATATATTTT

D: -
V: TRBV10-3
J: TRBJ2-3
size: -
CDR3: CAISEGGLVGDTQYF
DNA: TGTGCCATCAGCGAAGGGGGTTTAGTTGGAGATACGCAGTATTTT

D: -
V: TRBV7-2
J: TRBJ1-2
size: few
CDR3: CASSLGGGHYGYTF
DNA: TGTGCCAGCAGCTTAGGGGGGGGTCACTATGGCTACACCTTC